This TCR beta chain was profiled in a study of shared clonotypes between healthy human individuals. Whole-study findings and limits: In the sorted subsets, rarefaction showed sequencing was incomplete despite large depth. Estimated richness was generally greater in naive than memory subsets. Among a handful of donors, about 5% of naive CD4 clonotypes were found in common. Limitation of the genetic and exposure-history diversity represented came from the few donors.

As for this clone: Its matching antigen is unknown.

Sequencing used immunoSEQ multiplex PCR; TCRdb keeps in-frame clones, though not all of them. Here the sample spans over 1.5 million clones, 95% to 99% being singletons. CDR1 and CDR2 (germline): MDHEN, SYDVKM. The CDR3 extends over 13 amino acids. Deletions cut 7 bases from V and 2 bases from J, with 10 bases between. This receptor was identified in a man aged 25-40 years in good health. The sample taken for sequencing was naive CD4+ T cells sorted from blood. Subset: CD45RA+ positively selected. V and J are TRBV28 and TRBJ2-3; D is perhaps TRBD2 (6 bases). The CDR3 DNA sequence: TGTGCCAGCATCGAGGACTACACAGATACGCAGTATTTT. As protein: CASIEDYTDTQYF.